This TCR beta chain was obtained from a study of T cell clusters in autoimmune cytopenias. In terms of frequency, this clonotype is medium-sized (0.01 to 0.1%). Roughly 40,000 genome equivalents of blood DNA were amplified for TRB. This CDR3 contains 19 residues. One tube held mixed TRB-A and TRB-B primer pools for touch-down PCR. TCRdb reanalyzed the multiplex PCR reads and collapses them to one entry per CDR3 protein, without DNA. The sample has 2,500 to 4,000 distinct CDR3 sequences. The clonotype was recovered from a human donor with an autoimmune cytopenia or autoimmune hepatitis (not recorded which). The V and J genes are TRBV12-3 or TRBV12-4 and TRBJ2-3; TCRdb's D gene call, TRBD2, goes unchecked for lack of DNA. Sequencing used peripheral blood. CDR3 region: CASSSPGLAGGHSTDTQYF.